The next 9 T cell receptor beta chains were all read from a single sample in a study of T cell repertoires in cytomegalovirus infection. One entry per CDR3 protein, called by TCRdb with MiXCR from the reads. Of hundreds of thousands of distinct CDR3 sequences in the sample, roughly 24% were seen once. Material for sequencing was CD8+ T cells from PBMCs. These receptors were obtained from a human donor in good health (CMV status not recorded). Some clones in this sample may be carry-over from other donors' samples.

Notes on this clonotype: Germline and junction disagree at one end, which may indicate a read error. The chain carries TRBV7-6 and TRBJ2-3; no reliable D call. This CDR3 is 12 amino acids long. Germline lookup yields CDR1 SGHVS and CDR2 FNYEAQ. Here the CDR3 DNA reads TGTGCCAACAGCCTAGATCAAGATACGCAGTATTTT. Amino acids: CANSLDQDTQYF. Variable domain in full (rest from reference TRBV7-6 and TRBJ2-3): GAGVSQSPRYKVTKRGQDVALRCDPISGHVSLYWYRQALGQGPEFLTYFNYEAQQDKSGLPNDRFSAERPEGSISTLTIQRTEQRDSAMYRCANSLDQDTQYFGPGTRLTVL.

The V call is TRBV20-1, the J call TRBJ1-2; unclear D gene. From germline, CDR1 is DFQATT and CDR2 SNEGSKA (reference sequence). There are 21 residues in the CDR3. Between the trimmed V and J ends, which lost 0 bases and 7 bases, there was a span of 36 bases. In DNA, the CDR3 is TGCAGTGCTAGAGAAACCCCCATTGTCGATTTGACGCTGTCCGATAAGTCTGGCTACACCTTC. This encodes CSARETPIVDLTLSDKSGYTF.

This clonotype was observed many times. CDR3 nucleotide sequence: TGTGCCAGCAGTTTAACCAGGCTGAACACTGAAGCTTTCTTT. Protein sequence: CASSLTRLNTEAFF. This chain joins TRBV12-3 or TRBV12-4 and TRBJ1-1; D not certain. The CDR3 totals 14 residues. Trimming pared 2 bases from V and 0 bases from J, leaving 7 bases between.

Comment on this clonotype: A much larger clone is a single base away; this may be a read error. The V gene is TRBV7-2, the J gene TRBJ1-5; 7 nucleotides line up with TRBD1. The CDR3 is made up of 13 amino acids. The germline gives CDR1 SGHTA, CDR2 FQGNSA. CDR3 loop: CVSRQGSNQPQHF. CDR3 in DNA: TGTGTCAGCAGACAGGGTAGCAATCAGCCCCAGCATTTT. Variable domain in full (rest from reference TRBV7-2 and TRBJ1-5): GAGVSQSPSNKVTEKGKDVELRCDPISGHTALYWYRQSLGQGLEFLIYFQGNSAPDKSGLPSDRFSAERTGGSVSTLTIQRTQQEDSAVYLCVSRQGSNQPQHFGDGTRLSIL.

This clonotype came up many times. This chain uses TRBV6-6 with TRBJ1-6, with D maybe TRBD1 (6 bases). The CDR3 runs to 19 residues. The V gene's germline CDR1 is MNHNY and CDR2 SVGAGI (reference sequence). V lost 1 base and J lost 7, with 23 bases in between. The CDR3 DNA reads as TGTGCCAGCAGTTACTTTGTGACAGGCAACCTTGGCCTGAATTCACCCCTCCACTTT. Translation gives CASSYFVTGNLGLNSPLHF.

This clonotype was seen a few times. V and J are TRBV6-2 or TRBV6-3 and TRBJ1-4; 9 nucleotides agree with TRBD1. The CDR3 runs to 12 residues. Unmatched junction bases numbered 3, after V lost 6 bases and J lost 10 bases. The V gene's germline CDR1 is MNHEY and CDR2 SVGEGT. The CDR3 nucleotides are TGTGCCAGCAGCTCGGACAGGGGAAAACTGTTTTTT. This gives the protein CASSSDRGKLFF.

The V call is TRBV7-9, the J call TRBJ2-1; D is possibly TRBD1 or TRBD2 (5 bases each). The CDR3 sequence is 14 residues long. Germline loops: CDR1 SEHNR, CDR2 FQNEAQ (reference sequence). V was pared by 5 bases and J by 6 bases, with 14 bases between. CDR3 residues: CASSPAWGSNEQFF. DNA of the CDR3: TGTGCCAGCAGCCCAGCCTGGGGGAGCAATGAGCAGTTCTTC.

Comment on this clonotype: A junction boundary mismatches the germline segment, possibly from a read error. V and J are TRBV20-1 and TRBJ2-1, with TRBD1 as a possible D gene (6 bases). The CDR3 consists of 16 residues. Per germline, CDR1 DFQATT and CDR2 SNEGSKA (reference sequence). In nucleotides, the CDR3 is TGCAGTGCTAGAAGCCCAGGGGTAGGTTCCTACAATGAGCGGTTCTTC. Translation gives CSARSPGVGSYNERFF.

The sample holds many counts of this clonotype. This CDR3 is CAISRVDGYTF. The CDR3 region has the DNA TGTGCCATCAGCAGGGTTGATGGCTACACCTTC. The V call is TRBV10-3, the J call TRBJ1-2; tentatively, D is TRBD1 (5 bases). V was shortened by 6 bases and J by 6 bases, with 8 bases between the two germline ends. The CDR3 is made up of 11 amino acids. The germline gives CDR1 ENHRY, CDR2 SYGVKD.